This T cell receptor (beta chain) originates from a study of T cell changes during pregnancy in multiple sclerosis. Profiling relied on immunoSEQ multiplex PCR, and the TCRdb table lists in-frame clones only, not all of them. This sample carries tens of thousands of clones, about 87% of them seen once, and the ten largest clones take just under 0.6%. Between the trimmed V and J ends, which lost 4 bases and 2 bases, there was a span of 9 bases. Germline V gene sequence: CDR1 SGHTA, CDR2 FQGTGA. The CDR3 is 14 residues long. The clonotype originates from a female donor with multiple sclerosis, enrolled in a pregnancy study. Sequences were derived from CD4+ T cells from peripheral blood mononuclear cells, sampled in the first trimester of pregnancy. This chain links TRBV7-3 with TRBJ2-1; D is undetermined. CDR3 in DNA: TGTGCCAGCAGCTCGTCCAGCGCCTACAATGAGCAGTTCTTC. Translation: CASSSSSAYNEQFF.